The 22 T cell receptor beta chains reported below all come from one sample, sequenced in a study of human T cells and chemical hapten exposure. MiXCR, run by TCRdb on the RACE reads, gives a single entry per CDR3 protein. The table lists 110,000 or so distinct CDR3 sequences, roughly a third of them singletons, with around 2.7% in the top ten. This sample's time point: patch test 3, about 24 weeks after DPC sensitization. Treatment here: therapeutic diphenylcyclopropenone sensitization with weekly scalp DPC. The sequencing used whole blood, collected in connection with sensitization to the hapten diphenylcyclopropenone (DPC). These receptors originate from a man aged 40-49 years with alopecia areata. Some clones in this sample may be carry-over from other donors' samples.

The rearrangement uses TRBV20-1 and TRBJ2-7; maybe TRBD1 (5 bases). This CDR3 has 13 amino acids. V was shortened by 6 bases and J by 2 bases, with 14 bases between the two germline ends. Per the germline V gene, CDR1 is DFQATT and CDR2 is SNEGSKA (reference sequence). CDR3 nucleotides: TGCAGTGCAAGTAGACAGCCAACCTACGAGCAGTACTTC. Translation: CSASRQPTYEQYF.

The V and J genes are TRBV12-3 or TRBV12-4 and TRBJ2-1; TRBD2 might be the D (8 bases). Trimming shortened V by 6 bases and J by 7 bases, and 16 bases separated the two germline ends. This CDR3 spans 14 amino acids. The CDR3 loop reads CASSIAGQRNEQFF. DNA for the CDR3: TGTGCCAGCAGCATAGCGGGACAGAGGAATGAGCAGTTCTTC.

With respect to this clonotype: The junction and the germline gene differ at one end; a read error may be behind it. The chain uses TRBV5-1 and TRBJ2-3; TRBD2 matches 13 bases. This CDR3 has 16 amino acids. Germline V lookup: CDR1 SGHRS, CDR2 YFSETQ. In DNA form, the CDR3 reads TGCGCCAGCAACTTGAGGACTAGCGGGAGAACGGATACGCAGTATTTT. As protein: CASNLRTSGRTDTQYF.

The chain joins TRBV29-1 to TRBJ1-2; 8 bases are a match to TRBD1. J was trimmed by 4 bases and V by 5 bases; bases with no gene match: 6. This CDR3 spans 13 amino acids. CDR1 and CDR2 (germline): SQVTM, ANQGSEA. CDR3 nucleotide sequence: TGCAGCGTTACCCAAGGACAGGGCTATGGCTACACCTTC. Encoded protein: CSVTQGQGYGYTF.

The chain combines TRBV29-1 with TRBJ2-1; D remains ambiguous. Germline values: CDR1 SQVTM, CDR2 ANQGSEA. Trimming shortened V by 3 bases and J by 9 bases, and 9 bases separated the two germline ends. CDR3 length: 11 residues. The CDR3 spells CSVDFLGEQFF. In DNA, the CDR3 is TGCAGCGTTGACTTCCTGGGTGAGCAGTTCTTC.

This clonotype was picked up one time. Here the CDR3 reads CASSRTGHGYTF. The CDR3 DNA follows: TGTGCCAGCAGTCGGACAGGGCATGGCTACACCTTC. This chain connects TRBV12-3 or TRBV12-4 to TRBJ1-2, with TRBD1 matching over 8 bases. CDR3 length: 12 amino acids. Losses at the gene ends were 5 bases for V and 6 bases for J; bases not matched to a gene: 2.

The rearrangement links TRBV5-1 to TRBJ2-5; D possibly corresponds to TRBD2 (5 bases). V was clipped by 0 bases and J by 2 bases, with 17 bases between them. The length of the CDR3 is 17 residues. Germline V gives CDR1 SGHRS, CDR2 YFSETQ. This CDR3 reads CASSLAGSQILQETQYF. CDR3 DNA: TGCGCCAGCAGCTTGGCGGGGTCACAGATATTACAAGAGACCCAGTACTTC.

The sample holds a few counts of this clonotype. CDR3: CASSFTTTHEQFF. The CDR3 coding sequence is TGTGCCAGCAGCTTCACTACTACCCATGAGCAGTTCTTC. The V call is TRBV7-3, the J call TRBJ2-1; D unclear. The CDR3 loop spans 13 amino acids. Germline CDR1 and CDR2: SGHTA and FQGTGA. V lost 3 bases, J lost 8 bases, and 11 bases lay in between.

This clonotype was found a few times. The CDR3 region is CASSSGVSGRAHHDTQYF. CDR3 nucleotide sequence: TGTGCCAGCAGTTCAGGGGTTAGCGGGAGGGCCCACCACGATACGCAGTATTTT. This chain connects TRBV11-2 to TRBJ2-3, with 11 bases fitting TRBD2. CDR3 length: 18 amino acids. Trimming at V came to 6 bases and at J to 6 bases, leaving 17 bases not matched to a gene. CDR1 and CDR2 from the germline V gene are SGHAT and FQNNGV. Variable domain in full (rest from reference TRBV11-2 and TRBJ2-3): EAGVAQSPRYKIIEKRQSVAFWCNPISGHATLYWYQQILGQGPKLLIQFQNNGVVDDSQLPKDRFSAERLKGVDSTLKIQPAKLEDSAVYLCASSSGVSGRAHHDTQYFGPGTRLTVL.

This clonotype was counted between two and nine times. The chain has TRBV6-2 or TRBV6-3 and TRBJ1-2; D perhaps matches TRBD1 (5 bases). Trimming stripped 10 bases from V and 0 bases from J, with 18 bases between. This CDR3 region has 15 residues. Germline CDR1 MNHEY, CDR2 SVGEGT. The CDR3 sequence is CAIRPGQGANYGYTF. The DNA for the CDR3 is TGTGCCATCCGCCCGGGTCAGGGAGCTAACTATGGCTACACCTTC.

The chain links TRBV6-2 or TRBV6-3 to TRBJ2-2, with D unclear. The CDR3 totals 15 residues. Per germline, CDR1 MNHEY and CDR2 SVGEGT. With 2 bases removed from V and 5 bases from J, the gap between germline ends came to 12 bases. In nucleotides, the CDR3 is TGTGCCAGCAGTTACGGAGTCAGAAGGACCGGGGAGCTGTTTTTT. This translates into CASSYGVRRTGELFF.

This chain joins TRBV28 and TRBJ2-7; TRBD2 is a possible D gene (6 bases). The V end was cut by 5 bases, the J end by 9 bases, with 14 bases between. Per the germline V gene, CDR1 is MDHEN and CDR2 is SYDVKM. The CDR3 loop spans 12 amino acids. The CDR3 region has the DNA TGTGCCAGCAGTCTCGGGACTGTCGGGCAGTACTTC. It translates to CASSLGTVGQYF.

This chain connects TRBV29-1 to TRBJ1-1, with a weak D call TRBD1 (5 bases). This CDR3 is 14 amino acids long. Germline CDR1 SQVTM, CDR2 ANQGSEA. V was pared by 7 bases and J by 4 bases, with 19 bases between. The CDR3 region has the DNA TGCAGCGCCCGGTCGGAGGGGCGTCGCACTGAAGCTTTCTTT. It encodes CSARSEGRRTEAFF.

The gene calls are TRBV27 and TRBJ1-6, with D hard to call. This CDR3 contains 13 residues. Germline V gene lookup returns CDR1 MNHEY and CDR2 SMNVEV (reference sequence). V shed 0 bases and J shed 8 bases, with 5 bases lying between them. CDR3 in DNA: TGTGCCAGCAGTTTATCTCCCTATTCACCCCTCCACTTT. Its protein product is CASSLSPYSPLHF.

In its sample, this clonotype was seen a few times. This rearrangement joins TRBV6-2 or TRBV6-3 to TRBJ2-3, with TRBD2 matching over 7 bases. The CDR3 has 16 residues. J lost 4 bases, V lost 0 bases, and 7 bases had no gene match. The germline gives CDR1 MNHEY, CDR2 SVGEGT. CDR3 amino acids: CASSYSELARADTQYF. The CDR3 bases are TGTGCCAGCAGTTACTCAGAACTAGCGCGAGCAGATACGCAGTATTTT.

This clonotype was picked up a small number of times. The chain employs TRBV28 and TRBJ2-7; 9 nucleotides agree with TRBD2. CDR3 length equals 15 residues. Per the germline V gene, CDR1 is MDHEN and CDR2 is SYDVKM. Trimming removed 5 bases from V and 5 bases from J; junction bases left unmatched: 10. The CDR3 region is CASSPTAGGSHEQYF. Here the CDR3 DNA reads TGTGCCAGCAGTCCGACAGCGGGAGGTTCCCACGAGCAGTACTTC. Supplemented by reference TRBV28 and TRBJ2-7, the full variable domain reads DVKVTQSSRYLVKRTGEKVFLECVQDMDHENMFWYRQDPGLGLRLIYFSYDVKMKEKGDIPEGYSVSREKKERFSLILESASTNQTSMYLCASSPTAGGSHEQYFGPGTRLTVT.

V is TRBV5-1 and J is TRBJ2-7, with TRBD2 matching over 7 bases. The CDR3 extends over 13 amino acids. CDR1 and CDR2 from the germline V gene are SGHRS and YFSETQ. Losses at the gene ends were 10 bases for V and 6 bases for J; bases not matched to a gene: 13. The CDR3 DNA follows: TGCGCCGGCGGACTAGTTGGATCAGTCGAGCAGTACGTC. Protein: CAGGLVGSVEQYV.

The DNA for the CDR3 is TGTGCCATCCAAGCGGGCACAAAAAACATTCAGTACTTC. This sequence encodes CAIQAGTKNIQYF. The rearrangement joins TRBV10-3 to TRBJ2-4, with a tentative D call TRBD2 (6 bases). This CDR3 has 13 residues. Trimming cost V 8 bases and J 4 bases, with 12 bases left between them. The germline gives CDR1 ENHRY, CDR2 SYGVKD.

V usage is TRBV6-2 or TRBV6-3 and J usage is TRBJ2-7; 7 bases map to TRBD1. V gave up 6 bases and J gave up 3 bases; unmatched junction bases: 11. The germline gives CDR1 MNHEY, CDR2 SVGEGT. The CDR3 has 15 residues. CDR3 nucleotide sequence: TGTGCCAGCAGGATAAGACAGGGAACCGGCTACGAGCAGTACTTC. This gives the protein CASRIRQGTGYEQYF.

The chain recombines TRBV11-2 with TRBJ2-7; 11 bases fit TRBD2. The CDR3 spans 16 residues. V shed 2 bases, J shed 4 bases, and the junction held 7 bases outside the gene matches. Germline V gives CDR1 SGHAT, CDR2 FQNNGV. CDR3 in DNA: TGTGCCAGCAGCTTAACTAGCGGGAGTTCTGGGTACGAGCAGTACTTC. Its protein is CASSLTSGSSGYEQYF.

J is TRBJ1-6 and V is TRBV3-1; TRBD1 is a possible D gene (6 bases). Germline V gene lookup returns CDR1 LGHDT and CDR2 YNNKEL (reference sequence). The germline V and J ends were trimmed by 2 bases and 7 bases, with 12 bases remaining between them. The CDR3 loop spans 15 amino acids. The CDR3 sequence: CASSQRGDGNSPLHF. In nucleotides, the CDR3 is TGTGCCAGCAGCCAAAGGGGGGACGGAAATTCACCCCTCCACTTT.

This clonotype was seen repeatedly, ten times or more. This rearrangement joins TRBV10-3 to TRBJ2-3; 13 nucleotides align to TRBD2. Germline CDR1 is ENHRY and CDR2 is SYGVKD. The CDR3 is 15 residues long. Trimming removed 4 bases from V and 3 bases from J; junction bases left unmatched: 1. The CDR3 region is CAISATSGRTDTQYF. The CDR3 DNA reads as TGTGCCATCAGTGCGACTAGCGGGAGGACAGATACGCAGTATTTT.